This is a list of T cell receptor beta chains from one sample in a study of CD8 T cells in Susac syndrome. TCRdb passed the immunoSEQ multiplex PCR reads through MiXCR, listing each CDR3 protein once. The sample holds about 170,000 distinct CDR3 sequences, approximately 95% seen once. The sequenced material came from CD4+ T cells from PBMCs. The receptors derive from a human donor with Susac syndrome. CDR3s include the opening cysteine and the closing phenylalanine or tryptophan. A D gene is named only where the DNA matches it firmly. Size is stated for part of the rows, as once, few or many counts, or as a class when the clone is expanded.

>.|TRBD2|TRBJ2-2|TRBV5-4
TGTGCCAGCAGCGACCAGACTAGCGGGAGGGCCGGGGAGCTGTTTTTT
CASSDQTSGRAGELFF
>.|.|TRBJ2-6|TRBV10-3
TGTGCCATCCCAAGGGGCAGCGGTCCCTCTGGGGCCAACGTCCTGACTTTC
CAIPRGSGPSGANVLTF
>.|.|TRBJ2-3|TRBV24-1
TGTGCCACCAGTGATAAGTCGAGACGGCACACTGCAGATACGCAGTATTTT
CATSDKSRRHTADTQYF
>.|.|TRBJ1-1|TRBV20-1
TGCAGTGCAAATACAGGGACATATACTGAAGCTTTCTTT
CSANTGTYTEAFF
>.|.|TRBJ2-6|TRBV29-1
TGCAGCGTTGATGGAGGGCAGGGCTTTTCCTTGACTTTC
CSVDGGQGFSLTF
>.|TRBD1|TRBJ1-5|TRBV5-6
TGTGCCAGCAGCTTGTACCAGGGGGGGATGAGCAATCAGCCCCAGCATTTT
CASSLYQGGMSNQPQHF
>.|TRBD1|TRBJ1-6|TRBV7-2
TGTGCCAGCAGGATAACAGGGGAAGGATCACCCCTCCACTTT
CASRITGEGSPLHF
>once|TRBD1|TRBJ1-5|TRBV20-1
TGCAGTGCTACGAGAGACAGGGATCCCAATCAGCCCCAGCATTTT
CSATRDRDPNQPQHF
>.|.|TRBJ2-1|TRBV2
TGTGCCAGCAGTCTCGGAAAGACCTACGAGCAGTTCTTC
CASSLGKTYEQFF
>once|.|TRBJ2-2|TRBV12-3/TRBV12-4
TGTGCCAGCACCCTTAAGCCCACCGGGGAGCTGTTTTTT
CASTLKPTGELFF
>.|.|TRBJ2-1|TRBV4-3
TGCGCCAGCAGCCCCGCTCGGTCCCACAATGAGCAGTTCTTC
CASSPARSHNEQFF
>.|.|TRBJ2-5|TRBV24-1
TGTGCCACCAGTCCGGGGGCGGCTGAGACCCAGTACTTC
CATSPGAAETQYF
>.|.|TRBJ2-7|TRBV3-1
TGTGCCAGCAGCCAAGAGGGAGCCACCTACGAGCAGTACTTC
CASSQEGATYEQYF
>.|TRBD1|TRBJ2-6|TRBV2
TGTGCCAGCAACGAAGTCGACAGGGCTGGGGCCAACGTCCTGACTTTC
CASNEVDRAGANVLTF
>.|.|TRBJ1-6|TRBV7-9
TGTGCCAGCAGCTTAGCGCACAATAATTCACCCCTCCACTTT
CASSLAHNNSPLHF
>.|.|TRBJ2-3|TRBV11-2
TGTGCCAGCAGCTTCCGACTCAGCTCCAGTACAGATACGCAGTATTTT
CASSFRLSSSTDTQYF
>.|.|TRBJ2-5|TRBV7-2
TGTGCCAGCAGCTTTAATGGACAGATCCAAGAGACCCAGTACTTC
CASSFNGQIQETQYF
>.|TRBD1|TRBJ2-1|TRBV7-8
TGTGCCAGCAGCTCTGACCGGGACAGGGGCGATGAGCAGTTCTTC
CASSSDRDRGDEQFF
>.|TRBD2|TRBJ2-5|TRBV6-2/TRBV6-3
TGTGCCAGCAGTTTAGGACTAGCGGCTTACCAAGAGACCCAGTACTTC
CASSLGLAAYQETQYF
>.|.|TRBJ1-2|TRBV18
TGTGCCAGCTCAGGGGAGTATGGCTACACCTTC
CASSGEYGYTF
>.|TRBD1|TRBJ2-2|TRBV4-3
TGCGCCAGCAGCCAAGTTACAGGGGCCGGGGAGCTGTTTTTT
CASSQVTGAGELFF
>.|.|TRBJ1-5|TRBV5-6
TGTGCCAGCAGCAGATATCAGGGTAGGAGCAATCAGCCCCAGCATTTT
CASSRYQGRSNQPQHF
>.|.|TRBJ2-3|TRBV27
TGTGCCAGCAGTTATCTGAGCACAGATACGCAGTATTTT
CASSYLSTDTQYF
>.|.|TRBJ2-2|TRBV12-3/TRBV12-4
TGTGCCAGCAGTTTAGCGCCGTACACCGGGGAGCTGTTTTTT
CASSLAPYTGELFF
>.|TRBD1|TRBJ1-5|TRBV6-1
TGTGCCAGCAGTGAAAACAGGGGAAATGGCAATCAGCCCCAGCATTTT
CASSENRGNGNQPQHF
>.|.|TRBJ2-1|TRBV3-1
TGTGCCAGCAGCCAAGGGGGCGGGGGCACCAATGAGCAGTTCTTC
CASSQGGGGTNEQFF
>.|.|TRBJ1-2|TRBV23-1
TGCGCCAGCAGTCGGGGAGGGCCCCATGGCTACACCTTC
CASSRGGPHGYTF
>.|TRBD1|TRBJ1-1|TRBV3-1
TGTGCCAGCAGCCAAGAAGGGCCGGGACAGGGAATCACTGAAGCTTTCTTT
CASSQEGPGQGITEAFF
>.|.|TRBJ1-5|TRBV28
TGTGCCAGCAGTTATGCAGGGGATAGCAATCAGCCCCAGCATTTT
CASSYAGDSNQPQHF
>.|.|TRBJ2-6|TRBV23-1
TGCGCCAGGGGGAACGGGACCTCTGGGGCCAACGTCCTGACTTTC
CARGNGTSGANVLTF
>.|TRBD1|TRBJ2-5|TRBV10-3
TGTGCCATCCAAGGACAGGGGGAGACCCAGTACTTC
CAIQGQGETQYF
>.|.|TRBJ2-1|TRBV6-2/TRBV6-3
TGTGCCAGCAGTTATGACGGGGCTAGCCCCTACAATGAGCAGTTCTTC
CASSYDGASPYNEQFF
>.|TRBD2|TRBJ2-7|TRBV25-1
TGTGCCAGCAGTGCACTAGCGAGGAGCTCCTACGAGCAGTACTTC
CASSALARSSYEQYF
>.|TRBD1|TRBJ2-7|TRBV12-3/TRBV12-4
TGTGCCAGCAGGGGACAGGGGTCCGACGAGCAGTACTTC
CASRGQGSDEQYF
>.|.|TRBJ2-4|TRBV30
TGTGACTGGAGTGTATGGGGGACCGCCAAAAACATTCAGTACTTC
CDWSVWGTAKNIQYF
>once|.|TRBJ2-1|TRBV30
TGTGCCTGGAGGAGGGACTACAATGAGCAGTTCTTC
CAWRRDYNEQFF
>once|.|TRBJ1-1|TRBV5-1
TGCGCCAGCAGCTTGGATTTGACACCCACTGAAGCTTTCTTT
CASSLDLTPTEAFF
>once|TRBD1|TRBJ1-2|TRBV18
TGTGCCAGCTCACTGGGACAGGGCAACTCTAACTATGGCTACACCTTC
CASSLGQGNSNYGYTF
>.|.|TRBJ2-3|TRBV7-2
TGTGCCAGCAGACGAAACCCCTTGGCGTCAGATACGCAGTATTTT
CASRRNPLASDTQYF
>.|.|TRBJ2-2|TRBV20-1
TGCAGTGCTCAGACCACCGGGGAGCTGTTTTTT
CSAQTTGELFF
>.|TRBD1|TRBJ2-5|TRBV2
TGTGCCAGCAAAGGGGGCAGGCAAGAGACCCAGTACTTC
CASKGGRQETQYF
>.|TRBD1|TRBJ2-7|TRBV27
TGTGCCAGCAGTCCTGGACTGGGACAGTCCTACGAGCAGTACTTC
CASSPGLGQSYEQYF
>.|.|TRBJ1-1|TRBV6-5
TGTGCCAGCAGTTACTGGGGTAGTGCCACTGAAGCTTTCTTT
CASSYWGSATEAFF